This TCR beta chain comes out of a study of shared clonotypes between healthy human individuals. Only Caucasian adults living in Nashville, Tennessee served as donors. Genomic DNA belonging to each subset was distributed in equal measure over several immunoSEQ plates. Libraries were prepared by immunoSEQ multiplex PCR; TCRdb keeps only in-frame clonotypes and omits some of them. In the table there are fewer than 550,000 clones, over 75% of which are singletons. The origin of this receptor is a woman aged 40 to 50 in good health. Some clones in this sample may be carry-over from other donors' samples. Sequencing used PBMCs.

In nucleotides, the CDR3 is TGTGCCAGCAGCGAACAGGATCCCAGGCCCCAGCATTTT. Protein: CASSEQDPRPQHF. This chain connects TRBV7-2 to TRBJ1-5; D possibly corresponds to TRBD1 (5 bases). Looked up from germline, CDR1 is SGHTA and CDR2 is FQGNSA. CDR3 size: 13 residues. Trimming cost V 5 bases and J 9 bases, with 14 bases left between them. Filled out from reference TRBV7-2 and TRBJ1-5, the complete variable domain reads GAGVSQSPSNKVTEKGKDVELRCDPISGHTALYWYRQSLGQGLEFLIYFQGNSAPDKSGLPSDRFSAERTGGSVSTLTIQRTQQEDSAVYLCASSEQDPRPQHFGDGTRLSIL.